One sample yielded the 25 T cell receptor beta chains listed below, sequenced in a study of early T cells in non-severe SARS-CoV-2 infection (dated by TCRdb to the early 2020s). Library creation used 5' RACE. TCRdb lists the instrument as NextSeq 500. TCRdb cleaned the public reads at Q25 with fastp, built clones with MiXCR and kept in-frame beta chains. Rows with a matching CDR3 protein are joined into one entry that keeps the most common DNA and genes. Recorded for this sample are almost 85,000 distinct CDR3 sequences; about 12% of them occurred a single time. The ten biggest clones cover 2.6% of the sample. Sample: whole blood. The receptors here all came from an adult who was a healthcare worker with PCR-confirmed SARS-CoV-2 infection or an uninfected control (not recorded which).

This clonotype was observed a handful of times. The rearrangement joins TRBV18 to TRBJ2-5, with D possibly TRBD2 on 5 matching bases. The CDR3 spans 15 residues. Germline CDR1 KGHSH, CDR2 LQKENI. Trimming removed 2 bases from V and 3 bases from J, with 13 bases in between. The CDR3 bases are TGTGCCAGCTCACCATCCAGGCGGGCGGAAGAGACCCAGTACTTC. Protein product: CASSPSRRAEETQYF.

The chain employs TRBV20-1 and TRBJ2-7; D might be TRBD2 (6 bases). The CDR3 has 13 residues. V lost 0 bases, J lost 0 bases, and 6 bases lay in between. CDR1 and CDR2 (germline): DFQATT, SNEGSKA (reference sequence). CDR3 protein: CSAREEGSYEQYF. Here the CDR3 DNA reads TGCAGTGCTAGAGAGGAGGGCTCCTACGAGCAGTACTTC.

The J gene is TRBJ1-2, the V gene TRBV20-1, with a weak D call TRBD1 (5 bases). V was shortened by 6 bases and J by 8 bases, with 25 bases between the two germline ends. The CDR3 sequence is 15 residues long. Germline V gene data show CDR1 as DFQATT and CDR2 as SNEGSKA (reference sequence). Here the CDR3 DNA reads TGCAGTGCACCCGATGCCCGGGGCACCAGCTGGGGCTACACCTTC. Translating it yields CSAPDARGTSWGYTF.

This clonotype was observed at least ten times. The CDR3 nucleotides read TGTGCCAGCAGTGCGAGACTAGCGGGGATGAATGAGCAGTTCTTC. It specifies CASSARLAGMNEQFF. The gene calls are TRBV6-1 and TRBJ2-1; 11 nucleotides align to TRBD2. There are 15 residues in the CDR3. Germline V CDR1 and CDR2: MNHNS, SASEGT. V trimming: 4 bases; J trimming: 7 bases; junction bases outside the gene matches: 6.

This sequence joins TRBV6-5 and TRBJ2-5, with D uncertain. The CDR3 has 13 residues. Trimming removed 6 bases at V and 5 bases at J, with 13 bases between. The germline gives CDR1 MNHEY, CDR2 SVGAGI. The CDR3 sequence is CASRPGSRETQYF. CDR3 DNA: TGTGCCAGCAGGCCCGGAAGCCGGGAGACCCAGTACTTC.

V usage is TRBV20-1 and J usage is TRBJ2-1, with D unresolved. Deletions cut 6 bases from V and 7 bases from J, with 19 bases between. Germline V gives CDR1 DFQATT, CDR2 SNEGSKA (reference sequence). This CDR3 is 14 amino acids long. CDR3 protein: CSASHSSSLNEQFF. In DNA, the CDR3 is TGCAGTGCCTCTCACTCCTCCTCGTTGAATGAGCAGTTCTTC.

Ten or more counts support this clonotype. This chain uses TRBV11-2 with TRBJ1-1; D ambiguous. The germline CDR1 and CDR2 sequences are SGHAT and FQNNGV. Trimming took off 2 bases at V and 1 base at J, with 11 bases between the two ends. The CDR3 runs 15 residues. This chain's CDR3 is CASSLSPNSNTEAFF. The CDR3 DNA reads as TGTGCCAGCAGCTTAAGTCCAAACTCGAACACTGAAGCTTTCTTT.

This clonotype was observed at least ten times. The V call is TRBV10-3, the J call TRBJ2-1, with D maybe TRBD1 (6 bases). The V and J ends lost 10 bases and 5 bases respectively, with 18 bases between them. The CDR3 loop spans 14 amino acids. Germline assignment: CDR1 ENHRY and CDR2 SYGVKD. In DNA form, the CDR3 reads TGTGCCACCGTCGGACAGTGGGAAAACAATGAGCAGTTCTTC. This sequence encodes CATVGQWENNEQFF.

CDR3 in DNA: TGTGCCAGCAGCCAAGATCGGGGGAAGCAGTTCTTC. It is translated as CASSQDRGKQFF. The rearrangement joins TRBV3-1 to TRBJ2-1, with D possibly matching TRBD2 (6 bases). V dropped 0 bases and J dropped 11 bases, with 8 bases sitting between them. The CDR3 length is 12 residues. CDR1 is LGHDT and CDR2 is YNNKEL in the germline V gene (reference sequence).

The chain has TRBV7-8 and TRBJ2-2; D gene unclear. The CDR3 sequence is 14 residues long. Germline values: CDR1 SGHVS, CDR2 FQNEAQ. With 4 bases removed from V and 4 bases from J, the gap between germline ends came to 10 bases. Here the CDR3 reads CASSSVRVTGELFF. The CDR3 nucleotides read TGTGCCAGCAGCTCGGTCCGGGTCACCGGGGAGCTGTTTTTT.

This chain joins TRBV12-5 and TRBJ2-7; D unresolved. The CDR3 runs 12 residues. Per germline, CDR1 LGHNT and CDR2 FRNRAP. Trimming pared 5 bases from V and 2 bases from J, leaving 7 bases between. The CDR3 bases are TGTGCTAGTGGTCCCGAGGCCTACGAGCAGTACTTC. Translating gives CASGPEAYEQYF.

At least ten counts were recorded for this clonotype. The rearrangement joins TRBV27 to TRBJ2-7; D ambiguous. The germline V gene encodes CDR1 MNHEY and CDR2 SMNVEV (reference sequence). V lost 2 bases to trimming and J lost 3 bases, with 8 bases between them. There are 13 residues in the CDR3. The CDR3 here is CASSLRNHYEQYF. In DNA, the CDR3 is TGTGCCAGCAGTTTAAGGAACCACTACGAGCAGTACTTC.

This clonotype is a singleton in its sample. The CDR3 sequence: CAIRGTAGATDTQYF. Here the CDR3 DNA reads TGTGCCATCAGGGGGACAGCCGGGGCGACAGATACGCAGTATTTT. V usage is TRBV10-3 and J usage is TRBJ2-3; 7 positions agree with TRBD1. This CDR3 has 15 amino acids. Germline CDR1 and CDR2: ENHRY and SYGVKD. V dropped 6 bases and J dropped 3; count of bases not matched to a gene: 9.

Ten or more counts support this clonotype. The CDR3 nucleotides read TGTGCCAGCAGCCCACGTCTCCAAGGTGATGAGCAGTTCTTC. Protein: CASSPRLQGDEQFF. This rearrangement joins TRBV7-9 to TRBJ2-1; unclear D gene. Trimming took off 5 bases at V and 8 bases at J, with 16 bases between the two ends. The germline V gene encodes CDR1 SEHNR and CDR2 FQNEAQ (reference sequence). The CDR3 loop spans 14 amino acids.

The table lists this clonotype with a few counts. The chain employs TRBV7-9 and TRBJ2-5; TRBD2 matches at 13 bases. J lost 3 bases, V lost 1 base, and 14 bases had no gene match. From germline, CDR1 is SEHNR and CDR2 FQNEAQ (reference sequence). The CDR3 spans 20 residues. CDR3 nucleotides: TGTGCCAGCAGCTTAGAGTGGGGAGCAGGAGGACTAGCGGGAGAAGAGACCCAGTACTTC. Its translation: CASSLEWGAGGLAGEETQYF.

This clonotype has at least ten counts. The chain employs TRBV7-9 and TRBJ2-7, with unresolved D. V shed 1 base and J shed 3 bases, with 7 bases lying between them. CDR1 and CDR2 from the germline V gene are SEHNR and FQNEAQ (reference sequence). The CDR3 is made up of 13 amino acids. The CDR3 sequence: CASSLGTVYEQYF. The DNA of the CDR3 is TGTGCCAGCAGCTTAGGGACGGTCTACGAGCAGTACTTC.

The sample holds many counts of this clonotype. V gene TRBV11-3 combines with J gene TRBJ1-1, with unresolved D. The germline gives CDR1 SGHNT, CDR2 YENEEA. CDR3 size: 14 residues. Trimming removed 1 base from V and 8 bases from J, with 14 bases in between. The CDR3 is CASSLGISGAEAFF. The CDR3 bases are TGTGCCAGCAGCTTAGGAATTTCGGGAGCAGAAGCTTTCTTT. The full variable domain, its missing parts supplied by reference TRBV11-3 and TRBJ1-1, is EAGVVQSPRYKIIEKKQPVAFWCNPISGHNTLYWYLQNLGQGPELLIRYENEEAVDDSQLPKDRFSAERLKGVDSTLKIQPAELGDSAVYLCASSLGISGAEAFFGQGTRLTVV.

Details on this clonotype: The junction does not match germline at one end; this may be a read error. The genes are TRBV20-1 and TRBJ2-3, with 11 bases that match TRBD2. Germline CDR1 is DFQATT and CDR2 is SNEGSKA (reference sequence). The CDR3 consists of 17 residues. The CDR3 protein is CSARGTSGSLATDTQYF. Written as DNA, the CDR3 is TGCAGTGCAAGAGGGACTAGCGGATCCCTAGCGACAGATACGCAGTATTTT.

The chain recombines TRBV15 with TRBJ1-5; D gene ambiguous. There are 14 residues in the CDR3. Trimming removed 4 bases from V and 5 bases from J, with 12 bases in between. Germline loops: CDR1 LNHNV, CDR2 YYDKDF (reference sequence). CDR3 loop: CATSIGWEDQPQHF. DNA for the CDR3: TGTGCCACCAGCATTGGGTGGGAGGATCAGCCCCAGCATTTT.

The table lists this clonotype with many counts. The rearrangement links TRBV30 to TRBJ2-7; D tentatively fits TRBD1 or TRBD2 (6 bases each). Germline V gene lookup returns CDR1 GTSNPN and CDR2 SVGIG (reference sequence). Trimming took 2 bases from V and 6 from J, leaving 8 bases between them. CDR3 length equals 11 residues. The CDR3: CAWSWGAEQYF. For the CDR3, the DNA is TGTGCCTGGAGTTGGGGGGCCGAGCAGTACTTC. The full variable domain, its missing parts supplied by reference TRBV30 and TRBJ2-7, is SQTIHQWPATLVQPVGSPLSLECTVEGTSNPNLYWYRQAAGRGLQLLFYSVGIGQISSEVPQNLSASRPQDRQFILSSKKLLLSDSGFYLCAWSWGAEQYFGPGTRLTVT.

This clonotype has a count of ten or more. This rearrangement joins TRBV6-4 to TRBJ2-1; 7 bases are a match to TRBD2. This CDR3 comprises 14 residues. V trimming: 3 bases; J trimming: 8 bases; junction bases outside the gene matches: 7. From germline, CDR1 is MRHNA and CDR2 SNTAGT. The CDR3 sequence: CASSEDLAADEQFF. CDR3 nucleotides: TGTGCCAGCAGTGAAGATCTAGCGGCAGATGAGCAGTTCTTC.

CDR3 region: CASSYGGDYEQYF. DNA of the CDR3: TGTGCCAGCAGTTATGGAGGGGACTACGAGCAGTACTTC. J is TRBJ2-7 and V is TRBV27, with a possible D match to TRBD2 (6 bases). CDR1 is MNHEY, CDR2 SMNVEV, per germline (reference sequence). The CDR3 runs to 13 residues. Deletions cut 4 bases from V and 3 bases from J, with 10 bases between.

This clonotype was seen repeatedly, ten times or more. The chain employs TRBV6-6 and TRBJ1-4; 9 bases are shared with TRBD1. CDR3 length: 14 residues. Looked up from germline, CDR1 is MNHNY and CDR2 is SVGAGI (reference sequence). The junction had 2 bases not matched to a gene; V was cut back by 2 bases and J by 7 bases. Written as DNA, the CDR3 is TGTGCCAGCAGTTACACACAGGGGGCTGAAAAACTGTTTTTT. Its translation: CASSYTQGAEKLFF.

The genes are TRBV28 and TRBJ2-1; D possibly matches TRBD1 or TRBD2 (5 bases each). Per germline, CDR1 MDHEN and CDR2 SYDVKM. Trimming removed 10 bases at V and 5 bases at J, with 18 bases between. The CDR3 extends over 14 amino acids. The CDR3 loop reads CATRLGTLDNEQFF. CDR3 coding DNA: TGTGCCACCCGGCTGGGGACGTTGGACAATGAGCAGTTCTTC. Filled out from reference TRBV28 and TRBJ2-1, the complete variable domain reads DVKVTQSSRYLVKRTGEKVFLECVQDMDHENMFWYRQDPGLGLRLIYFSYDVKMKEKGDIPEGYSVSREKKERFSLILESASTNQTSMYLCATRLGTLDNEQFFGPGTRLTVL.

Only a few counts were recorded for this clonotype. J is TRBJ2-7 and V is TRBV20-1, with a tentative D call TRBD2 (6 bases). Trimming left V 6 bases short and J 2 bases short, with 20 bases between. There are 15 residues in the CDR3. Per the germline V gene, CDR1 is DFQATT and CDR2 is SNEGSKA (reference sequence). The CDR3 DNA reads TGCAGTGCCCCTGGGACTTCCGGGTGGGCCTACGAGCAGTACTTC. Encoded protein: CSAPGTSGWAYEQYF.